This is a list of T cell receptor beta chains from one sample in a study of T-cell memory formation after mild COVID-19. TCRdb reprocessed the 5' RACE reads via MiXCR and lists one record per CDR3 protein. The repertoire has around 340,000 distinct CDR3 sequences, roughly an eighth of them found once; the top ten carry 22%. Source material: PBMCs or a T cell subset sorted from them (not recorded which). The receptors stem from a man aged 18 to 29 who had mild COVID-19 (a few samples of this study predate the infection). Cell type and time point are not known. Each CDR3 is given with its conserved first and last residue. Fields, in order: CDR3 protein, CDR3 DNA, D gene, J gene, clone size, V gene. D genes are given only for firm matches. Where a row states a size, it is once, few, many or the class of an expanded clone; other rows omit it.

CDR3aa: CSALALTGELFF; CDR3nt: TGCAGTGCTCTAGCCCTCACCGGGGAGCTGTTTTTT; d_gene: .; j_gene: TRBJ2-2; abundance: .; v_gene: TRBV20-1
CDR3aa: CASSPFADTQYF; CDR3nt: TGTGCCAGCAGCCCGTTCGCAGATACGCAGTATTTT; d_gene: .; j_gene: TRBJ2-3; abundance: few; v_gene: TRBV7-2
CDR3aa: CASSSNPLGWLDGELFF; CDR3nt: TGTGCCAGCAGCTCTAACCCTTTGGGATGGTTGGACGGGGAGCTGTTTTTT; d_gene: .; j_gene: TRBJ2-2; abundance: few; v_gene: TRBV27
CDR3aa: CASSPSQGRDQPQHF; CDR3nt: TGTGCCAGCTCACCATCTCAGGGCAGGGACCAGCCCCAGCATTTT; d_gene: .; j_gene: TRBJ1-5; abundance: few; v_gene: TRBV18
CDR3aa: CASSTTSGNTIYF; CDR3nt: TGCGCCAGCAGCACTACCTCTGGAAACACCATATATTTT; d_gene: .; j_gene: TRBJ1-3; abundance: .; v_gene: TRBV4-3
CDR3aa: CASSLRGQGVYGYTF; CDR3nt: TGTGCCAGCAGCTTAAGGGGACAGGGGGTTTATGGCTACACCTTC; d_gene: TRBD1; j_gene: TRBJ1-2; abundance: few; v_gene: TRBV7-8
CDR3aa: CATSDPHYGYTF; CDR3nt: TGTGCCACCAGTGATCCCCATTATGGCTACACCTTC; d_gene: .; j_gene: TRBJ1-2; abundance: .; v_gene: TRBV24-1
CDR3aa: CSASHPGTGSNQPQHF; CDR3nt: TGCAGTGCTAGCCACCCCGGGACAGGGAGCAATCAGCCCCAGCATTTT; d_gene: TRBD1; j_gene: TRBJ1-5; abundance: .; v_gene: TRBV20-1
CDR3aa: CASSQDILGSDSLNTEAFF; CDR3nt: TGCGCCAGCAGCCAAGATATATTAGGGTCCGACAGCTTGAACACTGAAGCTTTCTTT; d_gene: .; j_gene: TRBJ1-1; abundance: few; v_gene: TRBV4-3
CDR3aa: CASSSLHINTGELFF; CDR3nt: TGTGCCAGCAGTTCCCTCCACATAAACACCGGGGAGCTGTTTTTT; d_gene: .; j_gene: TRBJ2-2; abundance: .; v_gene: TRBV28
CDR3aa: CASSSPRASGMQETQYF; CDR3nt: TGTGCCAGCAGCTCACCCAGAGCCTCGGGGATGCAAGAGACCCAGTACTTC; d_gene: .; j_gene: TRBJ2-5; abundance: many; v_gene: TRBV7-6
CDR3aa: CSARTGSSYNEQFF; CDR3nt: TGCAGTGCCAGGACGGGGAGCTCCTACAATGAGCAGTTCTTC; d_gene: .; j_gene: TRBJ2-1; abundance: .; v_gene: TRBV20-1
CDR3aa: CASSPGWGSPLHF; CDR3nt: TGTGCCAGCAGCCCCGGTTGGGGATCACCCCTCCACTTT; d_gene: .; j_gene: TRBJ1-6; abundance: .; v_gene: TRBV7-2
CDR3aa: CASSLLVRSGREQYF; CDR3nt: TGTGCCAGCAGCTTATTGGTACGATCAGGTCGGGAGCAGTACTTC; d_gene: .; j_gene: TRBJ2-7; abundance: few; v_gene: TRBV7-2
CDR3aa: CASSPQRGGGAGDTQYF; CDR3nt: TGTGCCAGCAGCCCCCAAAGGGGCGGGGGGGCAGGAGATACGCAGTATTTT; d_gene: TRBD2; j_gene: TRBJ2-3; abundance: few; v_gene: TRBV5-6
CDR3aa: CASRSVYEQYF; CDR3nt: TGTGCCAGCAGGTCGGTATACGAGCAGTACTTC; d_gene: .; j_gene: TRBJ2-7; abundance: .; v_gene: TRBV6-1